This TCR beta chain comes out of a study of tumor-infiltrating lymphocytes in primary liver carcinoma. Study at large: Samples gave roughly 3.5 to 7.5 million productive TCRbeta reads, similar across tissue types.

Germline assignment: CDR1 LGHNA and CDR2 YNFKEQ. This CDR3 spans 18 amino acids. J gave up 3 bases and V 1 base, and 13 bases lay outside the gene matches. Reverse transcription of approximately 500 ng total RNA with a constant-region primer produced TCR beta cDNA. ARM-PCR, slightly modified, supplied the TCR beta libraries through three nested multiplex PCR rounds. PCR rounds one and two used TRBV1-TRBV30 forward primers with a C-beta reverse primer for 10 cycles each. TCRdb re-analysed the multiplex PCR reads in MiXCR, keeping a single row per CDR3 protein. The sample contains some 32,000 distinct CDR3 sequences, around 78% of which appear only once. Unsorted bulk tissue of about 20-32 mg yielded co-extracted RNA and DNA. Surgical resection was used to treat these primary liver carcinoma patients. Over 85% viable tumor cells were present in every tumor sample. About this clonotype: In this CDR3 the conserved last residue, phenylalanine or tryptophan, is missing, so a read error is likely.

This chain connects TRBV4-2 to TRBJ2-3, with 7 bases identical to TRBD2. The sequenced sample consisted of liver tumor tissue from sampling region 5. Subset specified: tumor region T5, tumor centre. The sequence was collected from a man aged 35 to 55 with primary liver carcinoma and hepatitis B virus infection. CDR3 nucleotide sequence: TGTGCCAGCAGCCAAGCGGCGCTTCTAGCGGTAGCGACAGATACGCAGTATTAT. This gives the protein CASSQAALLAVATDTQYY.